One TCR beta chain is described in this entry. What it binds is not known. CDR3 length: 17 amino acids. The V end lost 0 bases, the J end lost 0 bases, and 13 bases lay between the germline ends. Germline V gene sequence: CDR1 SGDLS, CDR2 YYNGEE. Using immunoSEQ multiplex PCR, the repertoire was profiled, and TCRdb retains in-frame clones only, with some absent. This sample has some 13,000 clones, with approximately 95% found just once. The sample is drawn from a study of neoadjuvant nivolumab and ipilimumab in lung cancer. Study information: The combination arm added day-1 ipilimumab 1 mg/kg to nivolumab 3 mg/kg on days 1, 15, 29.

Study observations and caveats: Pretherapy blood TCR richness correlated positively with resected tumor richness. Only a single major-pathologic-response sample was available for clonality analysis.

The chain uses TRBV9 and TRBJ2-1; a possible D gene is TRBD2 (5 bases). This receptor was obtained from an adult with non-small cell lung cancer. The sequenced sample was peripheral blood, obtained after neoadjuvant nivolumab, alone or with ipilimumab, at or shortly before surgery. The CDR3 sequence is CASSVGVASYSYNEQFF. As DNA, the CDR3 is TGTGCCAGCAGCGTAGGGGTAGCGTCATACTCCTACAATGAGCAGTTCTTC.